These T cell receptor beta chains were read from a single sample in a study of blood T cells in healthy people across ages. TCRdb reanalysed the 5' RACE reads using MiXCR and keeps one entry per CDR3 protein. The profile shows almost 1 million distinct CDR3 sequences, around 54% of them singletons. The sequenced sample was blood. The receptor set was obtained from a woman aged 55 to 70 in good health. The CDR3 runs from the conserved cysteine through the conserved F or W. D genes are given only for firm matches. Rows may omit the clone size; those that give it use once, few, many or a size class.

j_gene: TRBJ2-4
v_gene: TRBV4-1
abundance: few
d_gene: NA
CDR3aa: CASSQLTLAKNIQYF
CDR3nt: TGCGCCAGCAGCCAATTGACGCTAGCCAAAAACATTCAGTACTTC

j_gene: TRBJ2-7
v_gene: TRBV12-3/TRBV12-4
abundance: few
d_gene: NA
CDR3aa: CASSSAGTASYEQYF
CDR3nt: TGTGCCAGCAGCTCCGCCGGGACGGCCTCCTACGAGCAGTACTTC

j_gene: TRBJ2-6
v_gene: TRBV12-3/TRBV12-4
abundance: NA
d_gene: NA
CDR3aa: CASEGFDSGANVLTF
CDR3nt: TGTGCCAGCGAAGGGTTCGACTCTGGGGCCAACGTCCTGACTTTC

j_gene: TRBJ2-7
v_gene: TRBV10-3
abundance: NA
d_gene: NA
CDR3aa: CAISDPDMVVMAYEQYF
CDR3nt: TGTGCCATCAGTGACCCGGACATGGTCGTGATGGCGTACGAGCAGTACTTC

j_gene: TRBJ2-7
v_gene: TRBV6-6
abundance: NA
d_gene: NA
CDR3aa: CAGGSYYEQYF
CDR3nt: TGTGCCGGGGGAAGCTACTACGAGCAGTACTTC

j_gene: TRBJ2-5
v_gene: TRBV24-1
abundance: NA
d_gene: TRBD1
CDR3aa: CATSDPSRQGDRKTQYF
CDR3nt: TGTGCCACCAGTGATCCCTCCCGACAGGGGGATAGGAAGACCCAGTACTTC

j_gene: TRBJ1-4
v_gene: TRBV15
abundance: NA
d_gene: TRBD1
CDR3aa: CATSRPGGRYRTGSTTNEKLFF
CDR3nt: TGTGCCACCAGCAGACCTGGGGGGCGATATAGGACAGGGAGCACAACTAATGAAAAACTGTTTTTT

j_gene: TRBJ2-5
v_gene: TRBV28
abundance: once
d_gene: TRBD2
CDR3aa: CASTTGSGVIQETQYF
CDR3nt: TGTGCCAGCACGACGGGTAGCGGGGTTATACAAGAGACCCAGTACTTC

j_gene: TRBJ2-7
v_gene: TRBV20-1
abundance: NA
d_gene: NA
CDR3aa: CSANTGTSGSEQYF
CDR3nt: TGCAGTGCAAACACCGGGACATCGGGGTCGGAGCAGTACTTC

j_gene: TRBJ1-2
v_gene: TRBV27
abundance: few
d_gene: NA
CDR3aa: CASKPGLPYGYTF
CDR3nt: TGTGCCAGCAAACCGGGACTTCCCTATGGCTACACCTTC

j_gene: TRBJ1-1
v_gene: TRBV7-9
abundance: NA
d_gene: NA
CDR3aa: CASSLPTRSRHTEAFF
CDR3nt: TGTGCCAGCAGCCTACCTACTAGGTCTAGGCACACTGAAGCTTTCTTT

j_gene: TRBJ1-1
v_gene: TRBV12-3/TRBV12-4
abundance: NA
d_gene: NA
CDR3aa: CASSLVNSEAFF
CDR3nt: TGTGCCAGCAGTTTAGTAAACTCTGAAGCTTTCTTT

j_gene: TRBJ2-7
v_gene: TRBV4-2
abundance: NA
d_gene: NA
CDR3aa: CASSQVATVTPYEQYF
CDR3nt: TGTGCCAGCAGCCAAGTTGCCACAGTGACTCCTTACGAGCAGTACTTC

j_gene: TRBJ2-7
v_gene: TRBV6-1
abundance: NA
d_gene: NA
CDR3aa: CASIPWVGVTFVDNEQYF
CDR3nt: TGTGCCAGCATTCCCTGGGTGGGAGTAACCTTCGTGGACAATGAGCAGTACTTC

j_gene: TRBJ1-1
v_gene: TRBV7-3
abundance: NA
d_gene: NA
CDR3aa: CASSLGGSNTEAFF
CDR3nt: TGTGCCAGCAGCTTGGGGGGCTCGAACACTGAAGCTTTCTTT

j_gene: TRBJ1-5
v_gene: TRBV29-1
abundance: NA
d_gene: NA
CDR3aa: CSVVAGVGRQPQHF
CDR3nt: TGCAGCGTTGTGGCAGGGGTTGGCAGGCAGCCCCAGCATTTT

j_gene: TRBJ2-6
v_gene: TRBV12-3/TRBV12-4
abundance: once
d_gene: NA
CDR3aa: CASSLNVGPSGANVLTF
CDR3nt: TGTGCCAGCAGTTTGAACGTGGGGCCCTCTGGGGCCAACGTCCTGACTTTC

j_gene: TRBJ2-5
v_gene: TRBV12-3/TRBV12-4
abundance: few
d_gene: NA
CDR3aa: CASSFSRETQYF
CDR3nt: TGTGCCAGCAGTTTCTCTCGGGAGACCCAGTACTTC

j_gene: TRBJ1-5
v_gene: TRBV6-1
abundance: few
d_gene: NA
CDR3aa: CASDRGEPIQPQHF
CDR3nt: TGTGCCAGTGACCGGGGGGAACCTATTCAGCCCCAGCATTTT

j_gene: TRBJ1-4
v_gene: TRBV6-1
abundance: NA
d_gene: NA
CDR3aa: CASLGTEANEKLFF
CDR3nt: TGTGCCAGCCTGGGAACAGAAGCGAATGAAAAACTGTTTTTT

j_gene: TRBJ2-3
v_gene: TRBV5-1
abundance: few
d_gene: TRBD2
CDR3aa: CASSLALAGGPSTDTQYF
CDR3nt: TGCGCCAGCAGCTTGGCGCTAGCGGGAGGGCCAAGCACAGATACGCAGTATTTT

j_gene: TRBJ1-2
v_gene: TRBV4-1
abundance: few
d_gene: NA
CDR3aa: CASSQGPDNYGYTF
CDR3nt: TGCGCCAGCAGCCAAGGCCCCGATAACTATGGCTACACCTTC

j_gene: TRBJ2-3
v_gene: TRBV5-1
abundance: few
d_gene: NA
CDR3aa: CASSLGGIGGTDTQYF
CDR3nt: TGCGCCAGCAGCTTGGGCGGAATAGGGGGCACAGATACGCAGTATTTT